The rows below give T cell receptor beta chains drawn from one sample of a study of post-analysis software for immune sequencing data. TCRdb reprocessed the PCR reads via MiXCR and lists one record per CDR3 protein. The sample contains over 700,000 distinct CDR3 sequences, roughly 27% of which appear only once. The sequencing sample was made of blood. The receptors derive from a girl under 18 with multiple sclerosis. The CDR3 runs from the conserved cysteine through the conserved F or W. D genes are given only for firm matches. Clone sizes are given selectively: once, few, many, or a class where the clone is expanded.

many,TRBV10-3,TRBJ2-6,.,CAHGDNSGANVLTF,TGTGCCCACGGGGACAACTCTGGGGCCAACGTCCTGACTTTC
.,TRBV5-1,TRBJ2-5,TRBD2,CASSTGTSGRQETQYF,TGCGCCAGCAGCACCGGGACTAGCGGGAGACAAGAGACCCAGTACTTC
many,TRBV7-2,TRBJ2-6,TRBD1,CASSLLQGTGANVLTF,TGTGCCAGCAGTTTATTACAGGGGACTGGGGCCAACGTCCTGACTTTC
.,TRBV18,TRBJ2-3,.,CASSPQPTRASTDTQYF,TGTGCCAGCTCACCCCAACCGACTCGGGCTAGCACAGATACGCAGTATTTT
few,TRBV7-9,TRBJ1-4,.,CASSLEVRKLFF,TGTGCCAGCAGCTTAGAGGTCAGAAAACTGTTTTTT
few,TRBV5-6,TRBJ1-2,.,CASMWRGQTDYGYTF,TGTGCCAGTATGTGGAGAGGACAGACAGATTATGGCTACACCTTC
.,TRBV11-1,TRBJ2-3,.,CASSHRGRTQYF,TGTGCCAGCAGCCATCGGGGGCGTACGCAGTATTTT
.,TRBV3-1,TRBJ1-2,.,CASSQDVGGGYTF,TGTGCCAGCAGCCAAGATGTAGGAGGAGGCTACACCTTC
.,TRBV4-1,TRBJ1-6,.,CASSPGVSYNSPLHF,TGCGCCAGCAGCCCAGGGGTCTCCTATAATTCACCCCTCCACTTT
once,TRBV4-2,TRBJ2-7,.,CASSQDPSYGLNEQYF,TGTGCCAGCAGCCAAGATCCTTCTTACGGGCTCAATGAGCAGTACTTC
.,TRBV6-2/TRBV6-3,TRBJ2-1,.,CAARGVQGNEQFF,TGTGCCGCCAGGGGTGTTCAGGGCAATGAGCAGTTCTTC
few,TRBV10-3,TRBJ2-7,TRBD1,CAIRDREYEQYF,TGTGCCATCCGGGACAGGGAGTACGAGCAGTACTTC
many,TRBV29-1,TRBJ2-5,.,CSGQDEEQYF,TGCAGCGGACAGGATGAGGAGCAGTACTTC
.,TRBV6-1,TRBJ1-1,TRBD1,CASKRTGGNTEAFF,TGTGCCAGCAAGCGGACAGGGGGCAACACTGAAGCTTTCTTT
.,TRBV2,TRBJ1-6,.,CASSLQGSTPLHF,TGTGCCAGCAGTCTACAGGGTTCGACACCCCTCCACTTT
.,TRBV20-1,TRBJ2-5,.,CSAHRVGTQYF,TGCAGTGCTCACAGGGTAGGGACCCAGTACTTC
.,TRBV6-5,TRBJ2-7,.,CASQKPGYEQYF,TGTGCCAGTCAGAAACCAGGGTACGAGCAGTACTTC
few,TRBV4-3,TRBJ2-3,.,CASSQDVGSGGNTQYF,TGCGCCAGCAGCCAAGATGTGGGGAGCGGAGGGAATACGCAGTATTTT
many,TRBV4-1,TRBJ1-2,.,CASSQVRGEYGYTF,TGCGCCAGCAGCCAAGTTAGGGGCGAATATGGCTACACCTTC
few,TRBV15,TRBJ1-2,.,CATSLGGGYGYTF,TGTGCCACCAGTCTCGGGGGTGGCTATGGCTACACCTTC
.,TRBV20-1,TRBJ2-1,TRBD2,CSARATSGNEQFF,TGCAGTGCTAGGGCGACTAGCGGGAATGAGCAGTTCTTC
.,TRBV5-1,TRBJ2-7,.,CASSLVTGQGGYEQYF,TGCGCCAGCAGCTTGGTTACCGGGCAGGGGGGCTACGAGCAGTACTTC
.,TRBV12-3/TRBV12-4,TRBJ2-3,TRBD2,CASSLGFAGGRDTQYF,TGTGCCAGCAGTTTGGGGTTCGCGGGAGGTAGGGATACGCAGTATTTT
few,TRBV5-6,TRBJ2-7,.,CASSLGGASPYEQYF,TGTGCCAGCAGCTTGGGTGGGGCGTCGCCCTACGAGCAGTACTTC
.,TRBV10-3,TRBJ2-5,.,CAISQGPETQYF,TGTGCCATCAGTCAGGGCCCAGAGACCCAGTACTTC
many,TRBV6-5,TRBJ1-1,TRBD1,CASSHDRAPMNTEAFF,TGTGCCAGCAGTCACGACAGGGCCCCAATGAACACTGAAGCTTTCTTT
.,TRBV5-1,TRBJ2-7,.,CASSLPPAGTYQYEQYF,TGCGCCAGCAGCCTTCCCCCAGCAGGGACCTACCAATACGAGCAGTACTTC
.,TRBV5-6,TRBJ2-3,.,CASSFKVSSQADTQYF,TGTGCCAGCAGCTTTAAAGTCTCGTCACAGGCAGATACGCAGTATTTT
few,TRBV29-1,TRBJ2-1,.,CSVGVEGNEQFF,TGCAGCGTTGGGGTGGAGGGCAATGAGCAGTTCTTC
many,TRBV29-1,TRBJ2-1,.,CSVDPPRGDEQFF,TGCAGCGTTGATCCCCCCCGGGGCGATGAGCAGTTCTTC
once,TRBV20-1,TRBJ2-5,TRBD2,CSARDGGERAEQYF,TGCAGTGCTAGAGACGGGGGGGAGCGTGCTGAGCAGTACTTC
many,TRBV20-1,TRBJ1-2,.,CSASPNYGYTF,TGCAGTGCTAGCCCTAACTATGGCTACACCTTC
.,TRBV7-2,TRBJ1-2,.,CASSFWTYYGYTF,TGTGCCAGCAGCTTCTGGACGTACTATGGCTACACCTTC
.,TRBV9,TRBJ2-1,TRBD2,CASSVDPGLVGGEQFF,TGTGCCAGCAGCGTTGACCCGGGACTAGTCGGCGGTGAGCAGTTCTTC
.,TRBV4-2,TRBJ2-1,.,CASSQEGRGYNEQFF,TGTGCCAGCAGCCAAGAAGGGCGGGGATACAATGAGCAGTTCTTC
.,TRBV10-3,TRBJ1-1,.,CATQGPEGTEAFF,TGTGCCACCCAGGGACCTGAGGGTACTGAAGCTTTCTTT
.,TRBV4-3,TRBJ2-2,TRBD2,CASSLAGYGELFF,TGCGCCAGCAGTCTAGCGGGATACGGGGAGCTGTTTTTT